This TCR beta chain originates from a study of identical twins. With respect to this clonotype: Its target is not known.

Findings of the study overall: Out-of-frame alpha sequences shared by twins were enriched for low generation probability. Rather than following the same donors, the conclusions depended on cross-sectional statistical analysis. Clonotypes of the beta chain that were abundant in cord blood carried fewer insertions (memory repertoires showed none).

Germline lookup yields CDR1 DFQATT and CDR2 SNEGSKA (reference sequence). This CDR3 spans 15 amino acids. V gave up 0 bases and J gave up 9 bases; unmatched junction bases: 7. TCRdb ran MiXCR on the 5' RACE reads and lists one entry per CDR3 protein. The data hold just under 650,000 distinct CDR3 sequences, with around 7.5% observed a single time. Healthy Caucasian donors formed the entire cohort. The data were also submitted as part of a second study, on yellow fever vaccine responses in identical twins.

Sequencing was carried out using PBMCs. The chain employs TRBV20-1 and TRBJ2-4; 11 nucleotides align to TRBD2. The sequence came from a woman aged 18-29 years in good health. The CDR3 DNA follows: TGCAGTGCTAGAGATAGCGGGAGGGCCGTCTTCATTCAGTACTTC. This gives the protein CSARDSGRAVFIQYF.